Listed here are 5 T cell receptor beta chains from one sample, sequenced in a study of blood T cell repertoires in COVID-19 (TCRdb year 2020). The library came from the immunoSEQ multiplex PCR assay. Sourced from immuneACCESS, this table was stored by TCRdb with only in-frame sequences that have V and J called. A share of the clones is absent; for the studies checked, an unresolved V gene accounts for under half, and the remainder has no known explanation. This sample holds about 430,000 clones; approximately 90% were observed only once. The ten top clones hold less than 1.5% of the sample. Sequencing was performed on PBMCs or T cells enriched from blood (not recorded which). The source is a woman aged 18-29 years who had been exposed to COVID-19.

This clone appeared a single time. This chain connects TRBV7-2 to TRBJ2-3; D remains unclear. The CDR3 length is 15 residues. Germline V gene sequence: CDR1 SGHTA, CDR2 FQGNSA. Deletions cut 1 base from V and 0 bases from J, with 8 bases between. CDR3 residues: CASSLDSRSTDTQYF. CDR3 DNA sequence: TGTGCCAGCAGCTTAGATAGCCGTAGCACAGATACGCAGTATTTT.

The V call is TRBV16, the J call TRBJ1-4; the D is unclear. This CDR3 is built from 12 residues. Germline CDR1 is KGHSY and CDR2 is FQNENV. V lost 0 bases to trimming and J lost 14 bases, with 10 bases between them. The CDR3 region is CASSQSRMNLFF. CDR3 coding DNA: TGTGCCAGCAGCCAATCGAGGATGAATCTGTTTTTT.

V gene TRBV10-2 combines with J gene TRBJ2-7, with D possibly TRBD2 on 6 matching bases. The CDR3 is made up of 12 amino acids. Per germline, CDR1 WSHSY and CDR2 SAAADI. The germline V and J ends were trimmed by 8 bases and 3 bases, with 11 bases remaining between them. The DNA for the CDR3 is TGCGCCAGCTCAGGACTACACTACGAGCAGTACTTC. This encodes CASSGLHYEQYF.

The V call is TRBV6-5, the J call TRBJ2-4, with D possibly matching TRBD2 (5 bases). The CDR3 totals 15 residues. The V and J ends lost 6 bases and 0 bases respectively, with 12 bases between them. Germline V gene lookup returns CDR1 MNHEY and CDR2 SVGAGI. The CDR3 is CASRELLGAKNIQYF. CDR3 DNA sequence: TGTGCCAGCAGGGAGCTACTAGGAGCCAAAAACATTCAGTACTTC.

The chain couples TRBV28 to TRBJ2-7, with TRBD2 identical over 9 bases. Germline V gene data show CDR1 as MDHEN and CDR2 as SYDVKM. The CDR3 totals 14 residues. The trim removed 5 bases at V and 2 bases at J, leaving 4 bases unmatched. DNA for the CDR3: TGTGCCAGCAGTCCTAGCGGGGCAACCTACGAGCAGTACTTC. Translation gives CASSPSGATYEQYF.